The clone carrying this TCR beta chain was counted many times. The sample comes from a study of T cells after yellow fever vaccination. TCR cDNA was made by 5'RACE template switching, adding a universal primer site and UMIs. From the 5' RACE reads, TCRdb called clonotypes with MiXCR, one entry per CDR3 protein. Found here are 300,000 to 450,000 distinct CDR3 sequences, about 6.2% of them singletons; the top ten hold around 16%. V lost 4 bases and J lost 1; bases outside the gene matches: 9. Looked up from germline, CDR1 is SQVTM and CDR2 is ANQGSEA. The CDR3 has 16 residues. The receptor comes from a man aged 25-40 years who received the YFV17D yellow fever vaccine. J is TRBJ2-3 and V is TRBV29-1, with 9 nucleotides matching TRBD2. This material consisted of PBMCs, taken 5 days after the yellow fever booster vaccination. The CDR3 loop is CSVVSGRYGGTDTQYF. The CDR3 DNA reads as TGCAGCGTTGTAAGCGGGAGGTACGGGGGCACAGATACGCAGTATTTT.